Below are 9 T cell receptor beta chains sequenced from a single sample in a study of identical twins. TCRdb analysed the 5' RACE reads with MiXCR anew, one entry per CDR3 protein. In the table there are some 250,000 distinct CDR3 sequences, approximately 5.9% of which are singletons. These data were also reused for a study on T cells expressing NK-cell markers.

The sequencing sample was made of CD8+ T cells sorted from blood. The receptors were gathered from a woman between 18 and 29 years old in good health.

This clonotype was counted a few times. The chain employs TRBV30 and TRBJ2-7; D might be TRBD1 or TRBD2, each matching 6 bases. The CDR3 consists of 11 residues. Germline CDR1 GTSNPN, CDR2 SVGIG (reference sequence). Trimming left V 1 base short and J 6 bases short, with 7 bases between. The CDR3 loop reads CAWSGGAEQYF. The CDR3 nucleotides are TGTGCCTGGAGTGGGGGGGCCGAGCAGTACTTC.

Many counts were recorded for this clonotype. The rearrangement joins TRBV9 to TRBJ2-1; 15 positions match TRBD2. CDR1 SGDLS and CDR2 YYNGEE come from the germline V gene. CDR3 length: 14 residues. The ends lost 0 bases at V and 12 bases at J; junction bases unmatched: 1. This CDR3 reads CASSVGGLAGGQFF. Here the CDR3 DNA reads TGTGCCAGCAGCGTAGGGGGACTAGCGGGGGGGCAGTTCTTC.

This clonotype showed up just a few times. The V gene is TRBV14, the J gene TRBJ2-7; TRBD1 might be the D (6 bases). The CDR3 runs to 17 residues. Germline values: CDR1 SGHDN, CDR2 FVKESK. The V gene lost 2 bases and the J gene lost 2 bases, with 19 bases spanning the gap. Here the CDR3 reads CASSQLANQGMAYEQYF. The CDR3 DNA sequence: TGTGCCAGCAGCCAACTTGCCAACCAGGGGATGGCCTACGAGCAGTACTTC. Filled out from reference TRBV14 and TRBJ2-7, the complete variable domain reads EAGVTQFPSHSVIEKGQTVTLRCDPISGHDNLYWYRRVMGKEIKFLLHFVKESKQDESGMPNNRFLAERTGGTYSTLKVQPAELEDSGVYFCASSQLANQGMAYEQYFGPGTRLTVT.

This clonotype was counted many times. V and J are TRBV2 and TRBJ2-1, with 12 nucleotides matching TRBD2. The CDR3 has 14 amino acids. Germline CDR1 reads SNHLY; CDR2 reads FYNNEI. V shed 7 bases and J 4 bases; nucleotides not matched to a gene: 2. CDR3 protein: CASTGLAGYNEQFF. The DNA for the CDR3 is TGTGCCAGCACAGGACTAGCGGGATACAATGAGCAGTTCTTC.

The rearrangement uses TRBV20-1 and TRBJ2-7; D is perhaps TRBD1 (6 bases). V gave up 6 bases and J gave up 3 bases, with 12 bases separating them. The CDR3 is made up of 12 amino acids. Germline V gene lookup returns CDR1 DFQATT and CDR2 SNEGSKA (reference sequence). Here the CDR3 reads CSARDKYYEQYF. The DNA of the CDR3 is TGCAGTGCCCGGGACAAATACTACGAGCAGTACTTC.

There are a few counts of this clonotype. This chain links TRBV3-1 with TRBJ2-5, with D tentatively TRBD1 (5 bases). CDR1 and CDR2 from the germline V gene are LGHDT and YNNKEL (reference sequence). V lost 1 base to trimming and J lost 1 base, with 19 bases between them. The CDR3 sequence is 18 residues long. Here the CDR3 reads CASSQGGGLLLPQETQYF. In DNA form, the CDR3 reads TGTGCCAGCAGCCAAGGGGGCGGCCTTCTGCTGCCCCAAGAGACCCAGTACTTC.

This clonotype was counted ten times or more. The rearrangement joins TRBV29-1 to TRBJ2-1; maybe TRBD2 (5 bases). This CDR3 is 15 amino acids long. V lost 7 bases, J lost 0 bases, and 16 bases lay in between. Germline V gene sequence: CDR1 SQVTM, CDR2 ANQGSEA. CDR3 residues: CSAPKDSTSYNEQFF. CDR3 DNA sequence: TGCAGCGCCCCTAAGGACTCAACCTCCTACAATGAGCAGTTCTTC.

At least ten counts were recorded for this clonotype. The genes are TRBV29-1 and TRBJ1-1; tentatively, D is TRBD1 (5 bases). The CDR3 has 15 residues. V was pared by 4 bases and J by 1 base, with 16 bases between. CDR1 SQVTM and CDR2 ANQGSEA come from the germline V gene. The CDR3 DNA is TGCAGCGTTGTGGGGCTGGAGGGGCCGAACACTGAAGCTTTCTTT. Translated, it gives CSVVGLEGPNTEAFF. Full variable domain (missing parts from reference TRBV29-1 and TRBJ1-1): SAVISQKPSRDICQRGTSLTIQCQVDSQVTMMFWYRQQPGQSLTLIATANQGSEATYESGFVIDKFPISRPNLTFSTLTVSNMSPEDSSIYLCSVVGLEGPNTEAFFGQGTRLTVV.

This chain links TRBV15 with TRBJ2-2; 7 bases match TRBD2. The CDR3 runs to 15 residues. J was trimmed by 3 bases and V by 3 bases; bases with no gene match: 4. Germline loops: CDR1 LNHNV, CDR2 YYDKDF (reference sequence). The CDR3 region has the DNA TGTGCCACCAGCAGTCTAGCGGAAGACACCGGGGAGCTGTTTTTT. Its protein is CATSSLAEDTGELFF.